This T cell receptor (beta chain) came from a study of blood T cells in healthy people across ages. Study outcomes and limitations: The long-lived group displayed more naive CD4+ cells, plus higher diversity, than the aged donors did.

As to this clonotype: The antigen is not known.

The germline V gene encodes CDR1 DFQATT and CDR2 SNEGSKA (reference sequence). The CDR3 spans 15 residues. Through a sample-barcoded 5' primer and a J-beta primer mix, a second PCR was run for roughly 7 to 11 cycles. TCRdb independently ran MiXCR on the 5' RACE reads; one entry per CDR3 protein. The sample contains about 1,800,000 distinct CDR3 sequences, roughly 30% of which appear only once. The rearrangement uses TRBV20-1 and TRBJ1-1, with 8 bases identical to TRBD1. The sequencing input was blood. This clonotype originated in a woman aged 30 to 39 in good health. CDR3 bases: TGCATCCTAAGGGGGCAAGGACAGGGCGTCACTGAAGCTTTCTTT. Protein sequence: CILRGQGQGVTEAFF.